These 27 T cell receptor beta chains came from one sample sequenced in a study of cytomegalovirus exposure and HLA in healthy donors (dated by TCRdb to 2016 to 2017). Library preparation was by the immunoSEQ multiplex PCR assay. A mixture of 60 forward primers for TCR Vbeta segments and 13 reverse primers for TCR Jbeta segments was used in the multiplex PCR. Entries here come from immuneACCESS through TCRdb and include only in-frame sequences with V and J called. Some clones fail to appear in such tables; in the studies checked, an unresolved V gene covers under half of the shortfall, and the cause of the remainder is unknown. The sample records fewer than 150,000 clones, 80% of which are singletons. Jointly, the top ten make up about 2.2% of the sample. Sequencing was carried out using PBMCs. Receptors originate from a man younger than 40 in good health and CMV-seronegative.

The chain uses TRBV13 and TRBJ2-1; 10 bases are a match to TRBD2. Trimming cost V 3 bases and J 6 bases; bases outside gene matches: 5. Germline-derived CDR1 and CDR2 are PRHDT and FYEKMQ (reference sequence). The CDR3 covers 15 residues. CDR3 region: CASSFRLAGVNEQFF. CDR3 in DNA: TGTGCCAGCAGCTTTAGGCTAGCGGGAGTCAATGAGCAGTTCTTC.

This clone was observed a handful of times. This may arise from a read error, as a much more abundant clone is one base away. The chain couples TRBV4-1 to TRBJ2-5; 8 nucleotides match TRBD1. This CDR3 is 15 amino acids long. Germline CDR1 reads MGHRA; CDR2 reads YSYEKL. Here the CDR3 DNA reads TGTGCCAGCAGCCAAGGACAGGGCCAACAAGAGACCCAGTACTTC. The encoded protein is CASSQGQGQQETQYF.

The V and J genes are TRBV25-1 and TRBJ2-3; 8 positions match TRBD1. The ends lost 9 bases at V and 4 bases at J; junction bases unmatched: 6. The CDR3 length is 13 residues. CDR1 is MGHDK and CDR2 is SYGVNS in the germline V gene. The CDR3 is CASGQGAADTQYF. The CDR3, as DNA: TGTGCCAGTGGCCAGGGGGCTGCAGATACGCAGTATTTT.

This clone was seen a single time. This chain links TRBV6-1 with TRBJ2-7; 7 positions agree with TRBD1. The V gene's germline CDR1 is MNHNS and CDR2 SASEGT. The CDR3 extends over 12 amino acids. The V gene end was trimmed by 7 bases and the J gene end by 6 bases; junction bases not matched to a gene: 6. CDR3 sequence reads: CASKKGAGEQYF. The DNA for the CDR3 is TGTGCCAGCAAAAAGGGGGCCGGCGAGCAGTACTTC.

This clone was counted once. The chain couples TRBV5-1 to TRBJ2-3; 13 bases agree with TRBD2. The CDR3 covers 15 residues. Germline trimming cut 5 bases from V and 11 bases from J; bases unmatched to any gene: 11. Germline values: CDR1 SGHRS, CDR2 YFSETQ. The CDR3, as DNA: TGCGCCAGCAGTACCGGGACTAGCGGGATTGATGGGCAGTATTTT. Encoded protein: CASSTGTSGIDGQYF. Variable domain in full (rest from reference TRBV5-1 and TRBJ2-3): KAGVTQTPRYLIKTRGQQVTLSCSPISGHRSVSWYQQTPGQGLQFLFEYFSETQRNKGNFPGRFSGRQFSNSRSEMNVSTLELGDSALYLCASSTGTSGIDGQYFGPGTRLTVL.

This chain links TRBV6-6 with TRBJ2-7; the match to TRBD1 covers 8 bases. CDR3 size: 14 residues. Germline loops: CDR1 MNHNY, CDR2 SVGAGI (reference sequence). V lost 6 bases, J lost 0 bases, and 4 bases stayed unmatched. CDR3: CASSDRGLSYEQYF. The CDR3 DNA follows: TGTGCCAGCAGCGACAGGGGACTCTCCTACGAGCAGTACTTC.

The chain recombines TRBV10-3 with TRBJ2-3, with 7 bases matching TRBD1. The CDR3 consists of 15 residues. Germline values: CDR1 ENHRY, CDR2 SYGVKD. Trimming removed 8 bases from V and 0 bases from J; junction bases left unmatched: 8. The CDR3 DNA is TGTGCCATCTCGAGGACAGGAACCAGCACAGATACGCAGTATTTT. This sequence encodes CAISRTGTSTDTQYF.

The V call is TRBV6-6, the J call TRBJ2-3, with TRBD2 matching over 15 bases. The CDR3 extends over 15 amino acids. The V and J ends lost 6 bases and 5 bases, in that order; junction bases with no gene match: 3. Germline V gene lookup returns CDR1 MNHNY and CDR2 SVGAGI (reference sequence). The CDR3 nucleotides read TGTGCCAGCAGGGGGACTAGCGGGAGGCAAGATACGCAGTATTTT. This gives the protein CASRGTSGRQDTQYF.

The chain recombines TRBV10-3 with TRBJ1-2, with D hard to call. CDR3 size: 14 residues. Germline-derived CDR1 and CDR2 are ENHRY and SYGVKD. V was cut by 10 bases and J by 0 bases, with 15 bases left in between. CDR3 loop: CATKMGATNYGYTF. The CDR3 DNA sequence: TGTGCCACCAAAATGGGAGCGACTAACTATGGCTACACCTTC.

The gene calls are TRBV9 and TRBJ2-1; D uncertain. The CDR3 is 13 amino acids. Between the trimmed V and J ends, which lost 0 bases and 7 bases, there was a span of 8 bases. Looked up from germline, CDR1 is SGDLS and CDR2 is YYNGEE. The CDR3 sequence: CASSVAPLNEQFF. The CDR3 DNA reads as TGTGCCAGCAGCGTAGCCCCTCTAAATGAGCAGTTCTTC.

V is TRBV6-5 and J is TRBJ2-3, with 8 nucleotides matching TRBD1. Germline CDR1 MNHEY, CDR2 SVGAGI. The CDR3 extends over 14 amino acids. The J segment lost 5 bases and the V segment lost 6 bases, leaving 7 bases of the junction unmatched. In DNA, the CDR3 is TGTGCCAGCAGCCTCAACAGGGGGGTAGATACGCAGTATTTT. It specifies CASSLNRGVDTQYF.

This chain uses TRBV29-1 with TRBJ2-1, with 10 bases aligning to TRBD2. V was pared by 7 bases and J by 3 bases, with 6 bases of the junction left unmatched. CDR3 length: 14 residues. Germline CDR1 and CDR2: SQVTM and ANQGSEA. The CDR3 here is CSAESGRVYNEQFF. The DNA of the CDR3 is TGCAGCGCCGAAAGCGGGAGGGTCTACAATGAGCAGTTCTTC.

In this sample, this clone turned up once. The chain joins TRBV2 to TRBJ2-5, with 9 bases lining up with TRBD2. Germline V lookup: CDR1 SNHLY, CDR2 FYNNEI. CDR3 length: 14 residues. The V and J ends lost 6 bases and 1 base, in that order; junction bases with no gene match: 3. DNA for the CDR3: TGTGCCAGCAGAGAGACTAGCGGCCAAGAGACCCAGTACTTC. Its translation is CASRETSGQETQYF.

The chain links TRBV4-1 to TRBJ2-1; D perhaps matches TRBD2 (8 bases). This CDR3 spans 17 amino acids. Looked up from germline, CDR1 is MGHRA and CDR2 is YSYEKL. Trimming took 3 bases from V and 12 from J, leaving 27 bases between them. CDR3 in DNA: TGCGCCAGCAGCCAGACGATTCGGACAGGCCAGCGGGGGACGCAGTTCTTC. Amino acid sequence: CASSQTIRTGQRGTQFF.

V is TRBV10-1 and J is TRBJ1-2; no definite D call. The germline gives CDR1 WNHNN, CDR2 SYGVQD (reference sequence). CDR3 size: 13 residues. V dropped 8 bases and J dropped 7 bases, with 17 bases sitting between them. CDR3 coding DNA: TGCGCCAGCTCTACGGATAGGTCGGGTGGCTACACCTTC. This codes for CASSTDRSGGYTF.

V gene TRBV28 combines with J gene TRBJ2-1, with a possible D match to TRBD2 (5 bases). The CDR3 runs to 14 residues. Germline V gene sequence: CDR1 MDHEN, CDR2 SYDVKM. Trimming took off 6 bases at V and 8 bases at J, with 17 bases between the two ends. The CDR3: CASRLVLAFDEQFF. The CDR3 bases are TGTGCCAGCAGGTTGGTCCTAGCTTTCGATGAGCAGTTCTTC.

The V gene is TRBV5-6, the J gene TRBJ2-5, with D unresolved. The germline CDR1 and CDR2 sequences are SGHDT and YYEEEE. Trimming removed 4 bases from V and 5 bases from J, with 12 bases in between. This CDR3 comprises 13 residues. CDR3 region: CASSSLDVETQYF. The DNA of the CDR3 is TGTGCCAGCAGCAGCCTAGACGTGGAGACCCAGTACTTC.

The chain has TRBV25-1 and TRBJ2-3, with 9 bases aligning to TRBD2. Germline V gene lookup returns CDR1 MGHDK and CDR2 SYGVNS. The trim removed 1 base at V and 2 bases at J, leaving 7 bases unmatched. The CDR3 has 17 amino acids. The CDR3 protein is CASSEFGTSLLTDTQYF. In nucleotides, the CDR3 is TGTGCCAGCAGTGAATTTGGGACTAGCTTACTCACAGATACGCAGTATTTT.

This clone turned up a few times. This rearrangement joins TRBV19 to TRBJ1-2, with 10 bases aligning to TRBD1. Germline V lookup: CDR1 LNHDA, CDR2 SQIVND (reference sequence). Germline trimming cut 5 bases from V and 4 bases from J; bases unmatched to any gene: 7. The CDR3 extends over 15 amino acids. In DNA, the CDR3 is TGTGCCAGTAGTTTCGGGACAGGGGAGGGCTATGGCTACACCTTC. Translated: CASSFGTGEGYGYTF.

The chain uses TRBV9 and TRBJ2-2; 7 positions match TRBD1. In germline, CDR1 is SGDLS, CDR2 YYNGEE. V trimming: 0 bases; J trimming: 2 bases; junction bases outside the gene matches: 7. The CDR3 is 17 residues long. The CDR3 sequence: CASSVVQGELNTGELFF. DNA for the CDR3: TGTGCCAGCAGCGTAGTCCAGGGGGAACTCAACACCGGGGAGCTGTTTTTT.

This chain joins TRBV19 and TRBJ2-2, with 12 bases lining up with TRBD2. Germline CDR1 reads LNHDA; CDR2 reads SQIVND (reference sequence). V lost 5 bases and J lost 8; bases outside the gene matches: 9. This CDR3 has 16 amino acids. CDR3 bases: TGTGCCAGTAGTCCTAGGACTAGCGGGATCCCAGGGGAGCTGTTTTTT. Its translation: CASSPRTSGIPGELFF.

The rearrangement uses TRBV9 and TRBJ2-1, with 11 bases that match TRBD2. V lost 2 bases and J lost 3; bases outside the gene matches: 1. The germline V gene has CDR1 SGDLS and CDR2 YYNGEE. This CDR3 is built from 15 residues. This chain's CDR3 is CASSVSGRDYNEQFF. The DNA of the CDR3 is TGTGCCAGCAGCGTTAGCGGGAGGGACTACAATGAGCAGTTCTTC.

CDR3 nucleotide sequence: TGTGCCAGCAGCTGGGGACTAGCGGGAGTAGATACGCAGTATTTT. Residues: CASSWGLAGVDTQYF. The chain uses TRBV7-9 and TRBJ2-3; 14 positions match TRBD2. This CDR3 has 15 residues. From germline, CDR1 is SEHNR and CDR2 FQNEAQ (reference sequence). The V gene end was trimmed by 4 bases and the J gene end by 5 bases; junction bases not matched to a gene: 2.

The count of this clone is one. The DNA for the CDR3 is TGTGCCAGCAGCTTCGACAGGGCTCAAGAGACCCAGTACTTC. Translation gives CASSFDRAQETQYF. The chain joins TRBV5-4 to TRBJ2-5; 7 bases map to TRBD1. CDR3 length: 14 residues. V was pared by 2 bases and J by 2 bases, with 3 bases of the junction left unmatched. Germline assignment: CDR1 SGHNT and CDR2 YYREEE (reference sequence). The full variable domain, its missing parts supplied by reference TRBV5-4 and TRBJ2-5, is ETGVTQSPTHLIKTRGQQVTLRCSSQSGHNTVSWYQQALGQGPQFIFQYYREEENGRGNFPPRFSGLQFPNYSSELNVNALELDDSALYLCASSFDRAQETQYFGPGTRLLVL.

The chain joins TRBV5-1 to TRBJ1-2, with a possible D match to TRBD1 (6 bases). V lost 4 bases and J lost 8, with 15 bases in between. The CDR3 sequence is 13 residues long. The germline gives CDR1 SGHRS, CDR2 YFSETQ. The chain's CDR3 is CASSLGQNGGYTF. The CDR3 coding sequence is TGCGCCAGCAGCCTTGGACAGAATGGAGGCTACACCTTC. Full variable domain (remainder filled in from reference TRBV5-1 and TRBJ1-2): KAGVTQTPRYLIKTRGQQVTLSCSPISGHRSVSWYQQTPGQGLQFLFEYFSETQRNKGNFPGRFSGRQFSNSRSEMNVSTLELGDSALYLCASSLGQNGGYTFGSGTRLTVV.

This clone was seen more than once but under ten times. The CDR3 is CASSQARYQPQHF. The CDR3 DNA sequence: TGTGCCAGCAGCCAAGCCCGATATCAGCCCCAGCATTTT. V and J are TRBV7-6 and TRBJ1-5, with D unclear. The CDR3 extends over 13 amino acids. Trimming left V 5 bases short and J 5 bases short, with 10 bases between. Germline V gene sequence: CDR1 SGHVS, CDR2 FNYEAQ.

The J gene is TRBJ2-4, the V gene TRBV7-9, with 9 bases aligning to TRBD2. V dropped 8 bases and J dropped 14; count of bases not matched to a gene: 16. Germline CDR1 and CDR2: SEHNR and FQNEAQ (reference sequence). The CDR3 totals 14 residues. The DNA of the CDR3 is TGTGCCAGCCAAAGTACTGCCCTAGCGGGAAGGAAGTACTTC. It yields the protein CASQSTALAGRKYF.